This T cell receptor (beta chain) was documented in a study of blood T cell repertoires in COVID-19. Study details: Acute and convalescent COVID-19 specimens originated in the United States, Italy and Spain. The analysed material was cDNA or gDNA that came from T cells, B-cell-depleted T cells, or PBMCs.

The CDR3 length is 13 residues. Germline V lookup: CDR1 MNHEY, CDR2 SVGEGT. V lost 5 bases to trimming and J lost 6 bases; unmatched junction nucleotides: 5. Original handling: For nucleated cells, counts were estimated from reference gene primer amplification. TCRdb keeps only in-frame clones here, not all; method: immunoSEQ multiplex PCR. The DNA gave D and trimming, while V, J and clone size come from that table. Of around 300,000 clones detected, roughly nine tenths appear once; the ten largest clones hold approximately 2%. What was sequenced was peripheral blood. This chain links TRBV6-2 or TRBV6-3 with TRBJ1-1; 8 bases map to TRBD1. The receptor was derived from a young man with active or convalescent COVID-19. In DNA form, the CDR3 reads TGTGCCAGCAGTGTCCAGACAGGGGCTGAAGCTTTCTTT. Translation gives CASSVQTGAEAFF.